Included here is one T cell receptor (beta chain) sequence, with context. Its antigen is not known. The CDR3 runs to 17 residues. CDR1 is DFQATT, CDR2 SNEGSKA, per germline (reference sequence). The data stem from a study of T cells expressing NK-cell markers. Study summary: Obtained from sorted CD3+CD56+NKG2C+, CD3+CD56+NKG2C- and CD3+CD56-NKG2C+ T cells were the TCR beta repertoires. Study conclusions and caveats: Questions lingered over whether expanded NKG2C+ T cell clones were HCMV-specific. About 1.0-7.5% of CD8+ T cells in about six donors belonged to dominant NKG2C+ clonotypes.

Synthesis of TCR beta cDNA relied on 5'RACE template switching carrying UMIs. TCRdb re-called the 5' RACE reads and shows each CDR3 protein once, DNA omitted. This sample contains around 140,000 distinct CDR3 sequences. This TCR derives from a man younger than 35 in good health. The chain combines TRBV20-1 with TRBJ2-3; checking the TCRdb D call of TRBD2 is not possible without DNA. The sequenced sample consisted of blood T cells: a sorted CD56 or NKG2C T cell subset, CD4+ or CD8+ T cells, or bulk PBMC T cells (not recorded which). The CDR3 region is CSASRSASGRALDTQYF.